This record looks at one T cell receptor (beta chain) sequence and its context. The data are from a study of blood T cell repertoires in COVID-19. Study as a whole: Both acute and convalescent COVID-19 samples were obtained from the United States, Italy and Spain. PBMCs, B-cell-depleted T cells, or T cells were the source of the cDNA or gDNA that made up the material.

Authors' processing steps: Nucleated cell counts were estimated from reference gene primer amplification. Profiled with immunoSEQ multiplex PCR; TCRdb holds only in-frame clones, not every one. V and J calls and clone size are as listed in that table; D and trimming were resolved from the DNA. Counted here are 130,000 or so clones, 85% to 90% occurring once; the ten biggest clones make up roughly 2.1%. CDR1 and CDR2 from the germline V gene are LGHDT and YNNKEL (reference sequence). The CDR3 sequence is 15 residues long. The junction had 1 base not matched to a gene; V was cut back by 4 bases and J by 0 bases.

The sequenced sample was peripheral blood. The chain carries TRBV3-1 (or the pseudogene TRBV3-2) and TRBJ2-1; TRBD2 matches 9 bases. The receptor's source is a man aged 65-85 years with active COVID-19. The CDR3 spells CASSLAGVSYNEQFF. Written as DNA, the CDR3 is TGTGCCAGCAGCCTAGCGGGAGTCTCCTACAATGAGCAGTTCTTC.